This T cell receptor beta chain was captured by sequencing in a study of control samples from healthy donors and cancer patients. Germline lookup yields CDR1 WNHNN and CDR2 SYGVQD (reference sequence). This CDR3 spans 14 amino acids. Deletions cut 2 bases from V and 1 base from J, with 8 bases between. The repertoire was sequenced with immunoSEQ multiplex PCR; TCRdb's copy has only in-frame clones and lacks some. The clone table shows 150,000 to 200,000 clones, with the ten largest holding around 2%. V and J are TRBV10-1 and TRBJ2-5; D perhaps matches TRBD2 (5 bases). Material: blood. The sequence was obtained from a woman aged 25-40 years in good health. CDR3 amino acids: CASSERGIQETQYF. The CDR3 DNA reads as TGCGCCAGCAGTGAGCGGGGAATCCAAGAGACCCAGTACTTC.